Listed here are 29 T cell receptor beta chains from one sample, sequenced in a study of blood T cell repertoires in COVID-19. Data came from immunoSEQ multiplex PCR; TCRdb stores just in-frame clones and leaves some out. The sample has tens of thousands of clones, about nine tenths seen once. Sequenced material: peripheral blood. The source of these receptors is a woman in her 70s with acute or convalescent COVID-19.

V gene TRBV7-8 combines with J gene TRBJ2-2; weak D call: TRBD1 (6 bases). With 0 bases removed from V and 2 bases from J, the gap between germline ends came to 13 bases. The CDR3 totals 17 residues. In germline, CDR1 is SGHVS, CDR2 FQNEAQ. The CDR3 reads CASSLALTGLNTGELFF. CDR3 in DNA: TGTGCCAGCAGCTTAGCCCTAACAGGGCTAAACACCGGGGAGCTGTTTTTT.

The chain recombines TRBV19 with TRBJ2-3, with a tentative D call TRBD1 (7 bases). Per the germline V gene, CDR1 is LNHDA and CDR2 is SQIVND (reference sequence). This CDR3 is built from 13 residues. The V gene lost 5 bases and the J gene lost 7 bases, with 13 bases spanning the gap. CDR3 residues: CASSSQGGNTQYF. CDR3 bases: TGTGCCAGTAGTTCGCAGGGGGGAAATACGCAGTATTTT.

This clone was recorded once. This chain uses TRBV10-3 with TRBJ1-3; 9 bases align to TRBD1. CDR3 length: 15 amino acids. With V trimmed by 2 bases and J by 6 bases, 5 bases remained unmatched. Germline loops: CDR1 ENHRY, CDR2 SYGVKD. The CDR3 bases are TGTGCCATCAGTGAGACCGGACAGGGGACAAACACCATATATTTT. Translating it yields CAISETGQGTNTIYF.

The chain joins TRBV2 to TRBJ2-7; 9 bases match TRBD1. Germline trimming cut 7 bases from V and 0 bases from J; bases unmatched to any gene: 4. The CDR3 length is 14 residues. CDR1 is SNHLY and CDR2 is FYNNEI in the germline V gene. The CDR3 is CASKDRGISYEQYF. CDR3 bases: TGTGCCAGCAAGGACAGGGGAATCTCCTACGAGCAGTACTTC.

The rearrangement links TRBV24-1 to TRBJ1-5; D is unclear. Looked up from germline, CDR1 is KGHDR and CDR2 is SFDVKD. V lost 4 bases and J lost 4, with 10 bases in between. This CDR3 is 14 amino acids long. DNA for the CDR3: TGTGCCACCAGTGACCGAGGGTGGAATCAGCCCCAGCATTTT. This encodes CATSDRGWNQPQHF.

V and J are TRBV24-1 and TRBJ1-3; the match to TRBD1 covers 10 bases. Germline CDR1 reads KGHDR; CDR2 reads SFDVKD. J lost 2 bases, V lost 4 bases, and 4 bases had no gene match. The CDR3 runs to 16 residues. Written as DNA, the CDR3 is TGTGCCACCAGTGACAGGGACAGGGGCCCTGGAAACACCATATATTTT. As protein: CATSDRDRGPGNTIYF.

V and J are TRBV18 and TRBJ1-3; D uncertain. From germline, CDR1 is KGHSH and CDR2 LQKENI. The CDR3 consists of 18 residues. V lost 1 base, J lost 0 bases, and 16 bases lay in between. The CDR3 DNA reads TGTGCCAGCTCACCACTTGAAGCCGCAACCCTCTCTGGAAACACCATATATTTT. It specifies CASSPLEAATLSGNTIYF.

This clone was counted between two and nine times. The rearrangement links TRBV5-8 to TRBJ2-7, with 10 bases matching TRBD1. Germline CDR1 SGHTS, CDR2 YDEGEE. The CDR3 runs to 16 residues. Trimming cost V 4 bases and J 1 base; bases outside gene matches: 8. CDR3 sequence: CASSDDRGRRSYEQYV. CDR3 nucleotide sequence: TGTGCCAGCAGCGACGACAGGGGGCGCAGATCCTACGAGCAGTACGTC.

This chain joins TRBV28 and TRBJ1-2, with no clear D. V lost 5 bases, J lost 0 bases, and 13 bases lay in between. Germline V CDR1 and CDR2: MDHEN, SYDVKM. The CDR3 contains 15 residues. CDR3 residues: CASSPPTRSNYGYTF. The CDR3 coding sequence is TGTGCCAGCAGTCCGCCCACGCGATCTAACTATGGCTACACCTTC.

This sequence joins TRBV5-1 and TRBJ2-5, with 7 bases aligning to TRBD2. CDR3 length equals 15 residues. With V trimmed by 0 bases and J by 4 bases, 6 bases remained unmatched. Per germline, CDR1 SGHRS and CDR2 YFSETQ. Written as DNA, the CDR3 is TGCGCCAGCAGCTTGGGCTCTAGCGGTAGAGAGACCCAGTACTTC. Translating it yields CASSLGSSGRETQYF.

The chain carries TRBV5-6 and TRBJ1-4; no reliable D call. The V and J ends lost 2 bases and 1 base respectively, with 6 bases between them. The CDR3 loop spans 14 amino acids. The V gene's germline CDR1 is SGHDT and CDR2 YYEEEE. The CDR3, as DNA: TGTGCCAGCAGCTTCGGGGAAACTAATGAAAAACTGTTTTTT. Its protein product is CASSFGETNEKLFF.

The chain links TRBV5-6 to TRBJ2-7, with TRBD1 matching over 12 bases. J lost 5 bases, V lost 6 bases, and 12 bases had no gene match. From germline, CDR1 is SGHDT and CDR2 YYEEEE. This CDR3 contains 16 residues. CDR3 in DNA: TGTGCCAGCAACTCGACCGGGACAGGGGGCAAAAACGAGCAGTACGTC. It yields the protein CASNSTGTGGKNEQYV.

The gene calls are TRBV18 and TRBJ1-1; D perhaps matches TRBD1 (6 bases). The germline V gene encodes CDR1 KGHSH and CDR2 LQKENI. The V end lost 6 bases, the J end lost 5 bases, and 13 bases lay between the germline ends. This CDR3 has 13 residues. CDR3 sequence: CASSQFQGTEAFF. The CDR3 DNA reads TGTGCCAGCTCGCAATTTCAGGGGACTGAAGCTTTCTTT.

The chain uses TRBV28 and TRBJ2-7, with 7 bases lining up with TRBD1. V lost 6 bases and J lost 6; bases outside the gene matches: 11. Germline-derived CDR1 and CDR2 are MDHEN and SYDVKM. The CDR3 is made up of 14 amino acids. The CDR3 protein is CASRPQGPGGEQYF. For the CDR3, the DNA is TGTGCCAGCAGACCACAGGGGCCTGGTGGCGAGCAGTACTTC.

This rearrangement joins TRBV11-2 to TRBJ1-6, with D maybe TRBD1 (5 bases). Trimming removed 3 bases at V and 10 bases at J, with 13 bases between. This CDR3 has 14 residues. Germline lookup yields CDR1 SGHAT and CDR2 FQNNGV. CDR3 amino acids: CASSLGQGVSPLHF. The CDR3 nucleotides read TGTGCCAGCAGCTTGGGTCAGGGTGTATCACCCCTCCACTTT. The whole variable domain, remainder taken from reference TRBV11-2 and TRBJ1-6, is EAGVAQSPRYKIIEKRQSVAFWCNPISGHATLYWYQQILGQGPKLLIQFQNNGVVDDSQLPKDRFSAERLKGVDSTLKIQPAKLEDSAVYLCASSLGQGVSPLHFGNGTRLTVT.

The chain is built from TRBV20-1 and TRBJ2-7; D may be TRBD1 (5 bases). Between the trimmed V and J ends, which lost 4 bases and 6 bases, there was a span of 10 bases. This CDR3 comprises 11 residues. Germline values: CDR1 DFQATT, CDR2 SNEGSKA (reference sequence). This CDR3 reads CSAKRGREQYV. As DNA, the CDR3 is TGCAGTGCTAAAAGGGGCCGCGAGCAGTACGTC.

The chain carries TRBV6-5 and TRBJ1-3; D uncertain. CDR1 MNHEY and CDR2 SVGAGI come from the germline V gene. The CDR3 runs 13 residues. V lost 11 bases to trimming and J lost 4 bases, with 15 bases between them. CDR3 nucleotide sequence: TGTGCCGAGACCGGGGATCAAGGAAACACCATATATTTT. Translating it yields CAETGDQGNTIYF.

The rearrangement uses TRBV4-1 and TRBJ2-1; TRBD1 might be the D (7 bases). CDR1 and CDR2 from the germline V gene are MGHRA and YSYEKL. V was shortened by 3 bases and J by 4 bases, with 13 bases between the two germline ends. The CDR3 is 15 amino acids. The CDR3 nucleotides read TGCGCCAGCAGCCAGGAGGGACAGCCTTACAATGAGCAGTTCTTC. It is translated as CASSQEGQPYNEQFF.

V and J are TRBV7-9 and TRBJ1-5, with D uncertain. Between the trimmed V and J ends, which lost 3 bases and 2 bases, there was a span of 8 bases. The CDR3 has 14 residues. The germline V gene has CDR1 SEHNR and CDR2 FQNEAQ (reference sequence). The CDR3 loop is CASSLSGGNQPQHF. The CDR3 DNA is TGTGCCAGCAGCTTGAGCGGGGGCAATCAGCCCCAGCATTTT.

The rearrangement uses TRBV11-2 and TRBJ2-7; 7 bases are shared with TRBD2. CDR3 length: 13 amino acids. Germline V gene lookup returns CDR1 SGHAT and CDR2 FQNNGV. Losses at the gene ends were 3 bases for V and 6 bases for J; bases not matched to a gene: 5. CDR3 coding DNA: TGTGCCAGCAGCTTCACTAGCGTTGGCGAGCAGTACTTC. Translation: CASSFTSVGEQYF.

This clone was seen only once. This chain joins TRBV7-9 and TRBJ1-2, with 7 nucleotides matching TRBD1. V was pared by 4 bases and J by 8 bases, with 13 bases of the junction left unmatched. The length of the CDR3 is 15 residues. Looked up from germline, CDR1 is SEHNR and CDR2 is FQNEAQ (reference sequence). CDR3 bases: TGTGCCAGCAGCTCCCTTGGAGACAGGGATGAAGGCTACACCTTC. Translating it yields CASSSLGDRDEGYTF.

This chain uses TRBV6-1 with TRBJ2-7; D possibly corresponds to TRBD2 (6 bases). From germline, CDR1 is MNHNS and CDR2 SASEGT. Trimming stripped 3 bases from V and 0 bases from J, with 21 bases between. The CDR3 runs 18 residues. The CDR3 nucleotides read TGTGCCAGCAGTGACCCTCCCTTGGCTGCGGGGAGCTCCTACGAGCAGTACTTC. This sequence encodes CASSDPPLAAGSSYEQYF.

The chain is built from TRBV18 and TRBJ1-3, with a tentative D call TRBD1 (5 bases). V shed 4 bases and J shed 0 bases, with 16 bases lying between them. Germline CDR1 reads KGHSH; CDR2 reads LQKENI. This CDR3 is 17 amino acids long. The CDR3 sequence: CASSQQLNTGSGNTIYF. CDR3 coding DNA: TGTGCCAGCTCACAACAGTTAAACACAGGCTCTGGAAACACCATATATTTT.

The CDR3 sequence: CASSPGTGVNTDTQYF. CDR3 coding DNA: TGTGCCAGCAGCCCCGGGACAGGGGTTAACACAGATACGCAGTATTTT. The rearrangement uses TRBV14 and TRBJ2-3; 10 bases line up with TRBD1. The CDR3 is 16 amino acids. Germline V CDR1 and CDR2: SGHDN, FVKESK. Trimming cost V 4 bases and J 2 bases; bases outside gene matches: 6.

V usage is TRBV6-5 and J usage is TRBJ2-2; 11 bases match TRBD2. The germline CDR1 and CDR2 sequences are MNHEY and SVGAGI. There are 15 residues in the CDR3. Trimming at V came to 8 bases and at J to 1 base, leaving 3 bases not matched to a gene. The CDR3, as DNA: TGTGCCAGCTCCCTAGCGGGGGGGAACACCGGGGAGCTGTTTTTT. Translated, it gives CASSLAGGNTGELFF.

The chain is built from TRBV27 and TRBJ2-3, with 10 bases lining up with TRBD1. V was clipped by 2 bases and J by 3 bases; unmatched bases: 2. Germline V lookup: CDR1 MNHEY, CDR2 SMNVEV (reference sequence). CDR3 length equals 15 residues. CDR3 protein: CASSLRTGGTDTQYF. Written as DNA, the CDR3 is TGTGCCAGCAGTTTAAGGACAGGGGGAACAGATACGCAGTATTTT.

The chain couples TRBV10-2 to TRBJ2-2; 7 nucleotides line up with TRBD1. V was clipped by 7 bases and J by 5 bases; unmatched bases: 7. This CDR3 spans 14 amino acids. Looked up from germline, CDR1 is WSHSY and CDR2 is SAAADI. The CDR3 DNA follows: TGCGCCAGCATGACCGGGACAGTGACCGGGGAGCTGTTTTTT. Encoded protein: CASMTGTVTGELFF.

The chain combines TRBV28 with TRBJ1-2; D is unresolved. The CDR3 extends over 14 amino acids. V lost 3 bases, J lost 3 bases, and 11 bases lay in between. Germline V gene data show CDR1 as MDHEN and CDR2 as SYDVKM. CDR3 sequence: CASSFRARDYGYTF. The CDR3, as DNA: TGTGCCAGCAGTTTTAGGGCGCGGGACTATGGCTACACCTTC.

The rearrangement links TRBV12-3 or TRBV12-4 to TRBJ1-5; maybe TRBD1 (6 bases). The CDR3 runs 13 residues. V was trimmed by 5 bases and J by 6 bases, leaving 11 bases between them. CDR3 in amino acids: CASSHQQGQPQHF. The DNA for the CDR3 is TGTGCCAGCAGTCACCAACAGGGTCAGCCCCAGCATTTT.